Included here is one TCR beta chain sequence, with context. The protocol was immunoSEQ multiplex PCR, while the TCRdb copy is restricted to in-frame clones and leaves out a portion. The repertoire includes around 22,000 clones, roughly nine tenths of them detected once, and 0.5% to 0.7% sits in the top ten. The sample comes from a study of T cell changes during pregnancy in multiple sclerosis. This CDR3 has 17 residues. Germline V gene lookup returns CDR1 LNHNV and CDR2 YYDKDF (reference sequence). V was trimmed by 1 base and J by 5 bases, leaving 20 bases between them. Sequenced here: CD4+ T cells from peripheral blood mononuclear cells, sampled after pregnancy. This chain uses TRBV15 with TRBJ2-5; D is perhaps TRBD2 (7 bases). This TCR came from a female donor in good health, enrolled as a control in a pregnancy study. This CDR3 is CATSRVMGGLSRETQYF. The DNA of the CDR3 is TGTGCCACCAGCAGAGTTATGGGGGGGCTGTCTAGGGAGACCCAGTACTTC.